Below, one T cell receptor beta chain is given with its context. The antigen remains unidentified. The sample belongs to a study of OX40 agonist ivuxolimab in advanced cancers. On the study more broadly: Patients assigned to dose escalation were diagnosed with hepatocellular carcinoma, melanoma, renal cell or head and neck cancer.

TCRdb keeps only in-frame clones here, not all; method: immunoSEQ multiplex PCR. The sample contains about 83,000 clones, roughly 90% of which appear only once. Germline V gene data show CDR1 as GTSNPN and CDR2 as SVGIG (reference sequence). The V and J ends lost 5 bases and 6 bases respectively, with 16 bases between them. The CDR3 is 13 residues long. Points from the study as a whole: Undetermined was the antigen specificity of the expanded peripheral T cells. On average, CD8+ T cells showed a greater number of expanded clones than CD4+.

This sample comprised CD4+ or CD8+ T cells sorted from blood, obtained in a trial of the OX40 agonist ivuxolimab. The sequence was obtained from an adult with an advanced solid tumor such as melanoma, head and neck, liver or kidney cancer. The gene calls are TRBV30 and TRBJ1-1; no reliable D call. CDR3 sequence: CAWATPEVAEAFF. CDR3 coding DNA: TGTGCCTGGGCAACACCGGAGGTCGCTGAAGCTTTCTTT.